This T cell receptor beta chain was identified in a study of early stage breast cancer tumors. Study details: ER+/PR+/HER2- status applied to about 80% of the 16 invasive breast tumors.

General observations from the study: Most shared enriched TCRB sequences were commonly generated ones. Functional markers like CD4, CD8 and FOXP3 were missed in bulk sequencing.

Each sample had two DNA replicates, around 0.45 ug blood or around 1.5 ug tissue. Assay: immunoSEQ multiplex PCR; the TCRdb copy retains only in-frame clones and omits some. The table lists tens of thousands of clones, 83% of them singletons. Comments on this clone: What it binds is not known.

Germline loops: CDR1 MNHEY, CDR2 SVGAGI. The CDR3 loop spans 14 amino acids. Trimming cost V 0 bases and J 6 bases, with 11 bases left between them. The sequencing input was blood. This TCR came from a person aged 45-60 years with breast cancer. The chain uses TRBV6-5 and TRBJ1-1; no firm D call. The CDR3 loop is CASSYSSGEAEAFF. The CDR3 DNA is TGTGCCAGCAGTTACTCTTCCGGCGAGGCTGAAGCTTTCTTT.